This T cell receptor (beta chain) came from a study of shared clonotypes between healthy human individuals. Study-level information: Each donor had three CD4 naive, three CD4 memory, two CD8 naive and one CD8 memory plate.

V shed 0 bases and J shed 6 bases, with 2 bases lying between them. Germline V gene sequence: CDR1 SGHTA, CDR2 FQGTGA. This CDR3 is built from 12 residues. TCRdb keeps only in-frame clones here, not all; method: immunoSEQ multiplex PCR. The repertoire holds approximately 2.5 million clones, with more than 85% as singletons. With regard to this clone: Its antigen remains unknown.

General study results and limits: Depth was large, yet rarefaction showed that sorted-subset sequencing was incomplete.

This receptor was taken from a man between 18 and 29 years old in good health. Some clones in this sample may be carry-over from other donors' samples. The sequencing sample was made of naive CD4+ T cells from PBMCs. Subset denoted: CD45RA+ positively selected. V and J are TRBV7-3 and TRBJ2-2, with D hard to call. The CDR3: CASSLTAGELFF. CDR3 coding DNA: TGTGCCAGCAGCTTAACTGCCGGGGAGCTGTTTTTT.